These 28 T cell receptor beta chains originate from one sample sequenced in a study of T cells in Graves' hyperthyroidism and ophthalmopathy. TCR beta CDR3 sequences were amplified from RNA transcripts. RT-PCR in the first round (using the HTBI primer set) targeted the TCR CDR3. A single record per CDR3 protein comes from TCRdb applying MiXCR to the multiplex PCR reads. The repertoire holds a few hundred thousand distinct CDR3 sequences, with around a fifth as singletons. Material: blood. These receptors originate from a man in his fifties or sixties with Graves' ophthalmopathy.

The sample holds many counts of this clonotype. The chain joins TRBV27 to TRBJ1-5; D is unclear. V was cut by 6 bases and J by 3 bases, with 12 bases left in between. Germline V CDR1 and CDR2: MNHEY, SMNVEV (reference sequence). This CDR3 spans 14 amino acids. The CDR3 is CASRSGQSNQPQHF. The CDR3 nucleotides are TGTGCCAGCAGATCTGGGCAGTCCAATCAGCCCCAGCATTTT.

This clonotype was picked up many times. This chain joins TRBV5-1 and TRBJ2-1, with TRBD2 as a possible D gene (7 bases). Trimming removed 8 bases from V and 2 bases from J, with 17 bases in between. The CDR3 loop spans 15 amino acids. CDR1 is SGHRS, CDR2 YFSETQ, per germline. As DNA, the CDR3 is TGCGCCAGTAATAGGGGGGGACCCACCTACAATGAGCAGTTCTTC. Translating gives CASNRGGPTYNEQFF. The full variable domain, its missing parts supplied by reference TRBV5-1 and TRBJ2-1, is KAGVTQTPRYLIKTRGQQVTLSCSPISGHRSVSWYQQTPGQGLQFLFEYFSETQRNKGNFPGRFSGRQFSNSRSEMNVSTLELGDSALYLCASNRGGPTYNEQFFGPGTRLTVL.

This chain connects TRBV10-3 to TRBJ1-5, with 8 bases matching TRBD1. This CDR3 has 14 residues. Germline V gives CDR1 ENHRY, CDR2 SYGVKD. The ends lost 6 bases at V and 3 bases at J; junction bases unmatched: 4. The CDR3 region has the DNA TGTGCCATCAGGCAGACAGGGGACAATCAGCCCCAGCATTTT. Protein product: CAIRQTGDNQPQHF.

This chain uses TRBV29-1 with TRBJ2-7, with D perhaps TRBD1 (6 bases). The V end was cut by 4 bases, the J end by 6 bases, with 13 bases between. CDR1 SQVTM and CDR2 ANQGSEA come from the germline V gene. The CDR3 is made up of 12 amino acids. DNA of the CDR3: TGCAGCGTTGGCACAGGGATGAGCGAGCAGTACTTC. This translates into CSVGTGMSEQYF.

CDR3 sequence (DNA): TGTGCCAGTAGTAGGACTAGCGGGAGAGGAAATGAGCAGTTCTTC. This codes for CASSRTSGRGNEQFF. The V gene is TRBV19, the J gene TRBJ2-1; 13 bases map to TRBD2. The V and J ends lost 4 bases and 7 bases, in that order; junction bases with no gene match: 4. The germline V gene has CDR1 LNHDA and CDR2 SQIVND (reference sequence). The CDR3 is 15 amino acids. Variable domain in full (rest from reference TRBV19 and TRBJ2-1): DGGITQSPKYLFRKEGQNVTLSCEQNLNHDAMYWYRQDPGQGLRLIYYSQIVNDFQKGDIAEGYSVSREKKESFPLTVTSAQKNPTAFYLCASSRTSGRGNEQFFGPGTRLTVL.

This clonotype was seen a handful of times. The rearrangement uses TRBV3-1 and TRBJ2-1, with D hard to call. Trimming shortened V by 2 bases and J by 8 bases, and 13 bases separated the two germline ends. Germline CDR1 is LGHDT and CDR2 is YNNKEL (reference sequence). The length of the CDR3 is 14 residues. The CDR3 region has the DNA TGTGCCAGCAGCCAAAACCTTGGCTCTGATGAGCAGTTCTTC. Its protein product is CASSQNLGSDEQFF.

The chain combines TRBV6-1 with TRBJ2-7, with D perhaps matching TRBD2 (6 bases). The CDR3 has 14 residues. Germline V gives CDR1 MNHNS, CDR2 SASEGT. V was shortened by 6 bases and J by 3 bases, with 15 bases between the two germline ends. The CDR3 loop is CASRSLRGHYEQYF. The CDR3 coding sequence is TGTGCCAGCAGATCATTGCGGGGCCACTACGAGCAGTACTTC.

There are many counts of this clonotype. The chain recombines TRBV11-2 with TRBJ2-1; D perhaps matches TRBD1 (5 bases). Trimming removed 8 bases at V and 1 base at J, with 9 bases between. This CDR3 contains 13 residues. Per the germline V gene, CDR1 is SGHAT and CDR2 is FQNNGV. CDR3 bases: TGTGCCAGCGAGCAGGGTTCCTACAATGAGCAGTTCTTC. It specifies CASEQGSYNEQFF.

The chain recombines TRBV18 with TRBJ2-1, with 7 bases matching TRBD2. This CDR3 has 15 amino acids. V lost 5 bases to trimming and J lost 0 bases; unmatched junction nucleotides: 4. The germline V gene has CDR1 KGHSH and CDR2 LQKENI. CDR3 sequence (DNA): TGTGCCAGCTCAGTCCTAGCGGACTCCTACAATGAGCAGTTCTTC. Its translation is CASSVLADSYNEQFF. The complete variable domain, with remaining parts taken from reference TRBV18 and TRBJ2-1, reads NAGVMQNPRHLVRRRGQEARLRCSPMKGHSHVYWYRQLPEEGLKFMVYLQKENIIDESGMPKERFSAEFPKEGPSILRIQQVVRGDSAAYFCASSVLADSYNEQFFGPGTRLTVL.

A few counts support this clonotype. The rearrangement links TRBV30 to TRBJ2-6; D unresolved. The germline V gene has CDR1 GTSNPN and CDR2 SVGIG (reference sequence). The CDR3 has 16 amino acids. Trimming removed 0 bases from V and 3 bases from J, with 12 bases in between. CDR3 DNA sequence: TGTGCCTGGAGTGTTCCCAGCAGAGTTGGGGCCAACGTCCTGACTTTC. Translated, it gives CAWSVPSRVGANVLTF.

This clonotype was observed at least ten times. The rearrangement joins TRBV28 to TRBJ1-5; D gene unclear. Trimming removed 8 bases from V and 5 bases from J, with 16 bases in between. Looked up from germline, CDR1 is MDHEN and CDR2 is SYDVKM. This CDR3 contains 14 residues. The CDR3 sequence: CASDKDYRDQPQHF. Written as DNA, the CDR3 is TGTGCCAGCGATAAGGATTACCGCGATCAGCCCCAGCATTTT.

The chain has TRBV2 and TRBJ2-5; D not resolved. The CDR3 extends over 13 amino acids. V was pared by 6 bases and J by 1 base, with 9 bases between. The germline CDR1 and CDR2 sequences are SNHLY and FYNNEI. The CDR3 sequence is CASRQEIQETQYF. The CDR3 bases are TGTGCCAGCAGGCAGGAAATCCAAGAGACCCAGTACTTC.

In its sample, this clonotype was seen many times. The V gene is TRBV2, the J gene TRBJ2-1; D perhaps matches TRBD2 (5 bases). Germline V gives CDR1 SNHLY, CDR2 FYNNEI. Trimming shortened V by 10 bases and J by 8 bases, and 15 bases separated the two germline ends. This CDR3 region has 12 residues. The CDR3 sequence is CATSAGEYEQFF. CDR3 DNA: TGTGCCACCTCAGCCGGGGAATATGAGCAGTTCTTC. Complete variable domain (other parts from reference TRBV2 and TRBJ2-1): EPEVTQTPSHQVTQMGQEVILRCVPISNHLYFYWYRQILGQKVEFLVSFYNNEISEKSEIFDDQFSVERPDGSNFTLKIRSTKLEDSAMYFCATSAGEYEQFFGPGTRLTVL.

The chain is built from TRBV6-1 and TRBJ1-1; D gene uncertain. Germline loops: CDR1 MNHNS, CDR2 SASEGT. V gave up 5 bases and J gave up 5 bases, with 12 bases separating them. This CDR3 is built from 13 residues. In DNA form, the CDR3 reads TGTGCCAGCAGTTCAGACCCGCGGACTGAAGCTTTCTTT. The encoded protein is CASSSDPRTEAFF.

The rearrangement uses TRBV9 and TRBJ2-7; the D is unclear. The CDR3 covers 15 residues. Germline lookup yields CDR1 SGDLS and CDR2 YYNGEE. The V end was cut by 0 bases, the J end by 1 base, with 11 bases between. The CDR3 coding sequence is TGTGCCAGCAGCGTAGGGTCGGCGAATTCCTACGAGCAGTACTTC. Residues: CASSVGSANSYEQYF.

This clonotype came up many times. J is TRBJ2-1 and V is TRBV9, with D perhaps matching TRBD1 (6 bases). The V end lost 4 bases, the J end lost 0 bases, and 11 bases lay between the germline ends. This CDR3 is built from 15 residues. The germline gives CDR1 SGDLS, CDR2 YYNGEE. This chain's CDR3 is CASSLGHGSYNEQFF. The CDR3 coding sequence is TGTGCCAGCAGCCTGGGACACGGCTCCTACAATGAGCAGTTCTTC.

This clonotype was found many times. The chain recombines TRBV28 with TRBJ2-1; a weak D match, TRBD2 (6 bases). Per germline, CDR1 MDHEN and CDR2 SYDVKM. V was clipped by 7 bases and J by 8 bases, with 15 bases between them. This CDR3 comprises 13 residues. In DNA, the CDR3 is TGTGCCAGCACCCCCGGAGGGTTCCATGAGCAGTTCTTC. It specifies CASTPGGFHEQFF.

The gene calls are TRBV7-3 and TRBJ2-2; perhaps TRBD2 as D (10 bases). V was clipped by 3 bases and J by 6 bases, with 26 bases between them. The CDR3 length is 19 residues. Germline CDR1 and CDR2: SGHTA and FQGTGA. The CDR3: CASSFGTGSSSGSAGELFF. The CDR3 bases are TGTGCCAGCAGCTTCGGGACAGGGTCGTCTAGCGGGAGTGCCGGGGAGCTGTTTTTT.

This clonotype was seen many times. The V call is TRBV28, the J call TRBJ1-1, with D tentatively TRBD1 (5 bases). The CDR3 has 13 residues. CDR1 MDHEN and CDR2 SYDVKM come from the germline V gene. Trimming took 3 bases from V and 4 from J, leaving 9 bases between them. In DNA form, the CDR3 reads TGTGCCAGCAGTTTCGGGACCGTCACTGAAGCTTTCTTT. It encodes CASSFGTVTEAFF.

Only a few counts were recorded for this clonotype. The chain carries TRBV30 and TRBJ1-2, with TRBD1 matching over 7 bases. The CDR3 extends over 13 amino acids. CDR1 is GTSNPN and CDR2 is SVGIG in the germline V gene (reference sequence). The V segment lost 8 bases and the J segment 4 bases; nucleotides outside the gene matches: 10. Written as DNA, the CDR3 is TGTGCCCACGACGAGGGGGCTCTCTATGGCTACACCTTC. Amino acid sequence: CAHDEGALYGYTF.

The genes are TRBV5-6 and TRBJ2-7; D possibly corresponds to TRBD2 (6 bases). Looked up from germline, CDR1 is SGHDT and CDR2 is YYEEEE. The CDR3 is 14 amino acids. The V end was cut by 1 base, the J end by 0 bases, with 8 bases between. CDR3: CASSLIADSYEQYF. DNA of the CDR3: TGTGCCAGCAGCTTGATAGCGGACTCCTACGAGCAGTACTTC. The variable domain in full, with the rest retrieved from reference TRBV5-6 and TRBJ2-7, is DAGVTQSPTHLIKTRGQQVTLRCSPKSGHDTVSWYQQALGQGPQFIFQYYEEEERQRGNFPDRFSGHQFPNYSSELNVNALLLGDSALYLCASSLIADSYEQYFGPGTRLTVT.

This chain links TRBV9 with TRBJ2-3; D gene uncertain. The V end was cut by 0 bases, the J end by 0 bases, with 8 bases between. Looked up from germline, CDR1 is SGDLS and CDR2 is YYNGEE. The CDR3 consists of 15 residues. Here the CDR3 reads CASSVGQSSTDTQYF. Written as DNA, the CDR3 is TGTGCCAGCAGCGTAGGACAATCTAGCACAGATACGCAGTATTTT.

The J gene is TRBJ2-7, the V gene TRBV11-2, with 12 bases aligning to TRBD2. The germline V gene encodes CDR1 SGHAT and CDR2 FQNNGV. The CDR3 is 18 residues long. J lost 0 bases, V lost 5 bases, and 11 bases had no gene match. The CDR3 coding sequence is TGTGCCAGCAGCATACCCGGGACTAGCGGGTTGTACTCCTACGAGCAGTACTTC. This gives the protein CASSIPGTSGLYSYEQYF. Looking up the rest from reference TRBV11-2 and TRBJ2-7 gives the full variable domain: EAGVAQSPRYKIIEKRQSVAFWCNPISGHATLYWYQQILGQGPKLLIQFQNNGVVDDSQLPKDRFSAERLKGVDSTLKIQPAKLEDSAVYLCASSIPGTSGLYSYEQYFGPGTRLTVT.

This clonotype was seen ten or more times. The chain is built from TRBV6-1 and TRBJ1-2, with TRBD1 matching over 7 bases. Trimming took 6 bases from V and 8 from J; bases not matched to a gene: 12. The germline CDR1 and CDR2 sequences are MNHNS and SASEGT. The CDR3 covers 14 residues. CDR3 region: CASSFDRVDRGYTF. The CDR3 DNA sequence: TGTGCCAGCAGCTTCGACAGGGTAGATCGCGGCTACACCTTC.

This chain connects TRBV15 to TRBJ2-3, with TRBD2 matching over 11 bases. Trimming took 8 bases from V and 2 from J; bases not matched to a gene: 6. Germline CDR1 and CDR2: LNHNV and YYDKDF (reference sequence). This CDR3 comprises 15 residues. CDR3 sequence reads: CATRGLAGYTDTQYF. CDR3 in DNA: TGTGCCACCCGCGGACTAGCGGGTTACACAGATACGCAGTATTTT. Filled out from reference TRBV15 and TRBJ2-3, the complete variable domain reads DAMVIQNPRYQVTQFGKPVTLSCSQTLNHNVMYWYQQKSSQAPKLLFHYYDKDFNNEADTPDNFQSRRPNTSFCFLDIRSPGLGDTAMYLCATRGLAGYTDTQYFGPGTRLTVL.

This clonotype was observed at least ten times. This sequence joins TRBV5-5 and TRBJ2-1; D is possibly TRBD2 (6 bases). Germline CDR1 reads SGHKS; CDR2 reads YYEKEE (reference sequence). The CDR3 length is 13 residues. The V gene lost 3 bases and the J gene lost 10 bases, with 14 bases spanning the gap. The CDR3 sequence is CASSSRGLNEQFF. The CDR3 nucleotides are TGTGCCAGCAGCTCCCGGGGACTTAACGAGCAGTTCTTC.

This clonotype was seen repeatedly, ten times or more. The CDR3 nucleotides read TGCGCCAGCGCCCTAGCACCGAGCTCCTACAATGAGCAGTTCTTC. Translated, it gives CASALAPSSYNEQFF. The chain uses TRBV5-1 and TRBJ2-1; D perhaps matches TRBD2 (5 bases). This CDR3 is 15 amino acids long. Trimming pared 7 bases from V and 0 bases from J, leaving 14 bases between. CDR1 is SGHRS and CDR2 is YFSETQ in the germline V gene.

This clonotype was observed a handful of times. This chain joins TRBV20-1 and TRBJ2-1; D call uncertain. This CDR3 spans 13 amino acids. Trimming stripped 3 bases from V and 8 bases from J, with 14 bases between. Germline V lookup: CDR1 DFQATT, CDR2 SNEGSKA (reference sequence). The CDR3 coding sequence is TGCAGTGCTAGTCCTCTAGTGGGCGATGAGCAGTTCTTC. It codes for CSASPLVGDEQFF.